The rows below give T cell receptor beta chains drawn from one sample of a study of a mutant IDH1 vaccine in newly diagnosed glioma. Their specific antigens are unknown. Repertoires were generated with immunoSEQ multiplex PCR, while TCRdb's copy carries only in-frame clones and drops some. Of approximately 30,000 clones in the sample, 75% to 95% were seen once. Sequencing used PBMCs, obtained from a glioma patient whose treatment included an IDH1 peptide vaccine. The receptors were sampled from a woman aged 40 to 50 with glioma. CDR3s include the opening cysteine and the closing phenylalanine or tryptophan. D genes are given only for firm matches. Not every row has a clone size; where given, it reads once, few, many or a size class.

cdr3_length clone_size j_call d_call v_call cdr3_nt cdr3_aa
14 once TRBJ1-4 TRBD1 TRBV5-1 TGCGCCAGCAGCTATGGGGACAGGGGTGAAAAACTGTTTTTT CASSYGDRGEKLFF
13 - TRBJ1-1 - TRBV6-5 TGTGCCAGCAGTAAACCCCGAAGTCCCCAAGCTTTCTTT CASSKPRSPQAFF
16 - TRBJ2-6 - TRBV29-1 TGCAGCGACCTCATGGCAGGCAACTCTGGGGCCAACGTCCTGACTTTC CSDLMAGNSGANVLTF
14 - TRBJ2-7 - TRBV7-9 TGTGCCAGCAGCTTAGGGGCGAGCTCCTACGAGCAGTACTTC CASSLGASSYEQYF
17 - TRBJ2-7 - TRBV7-8 TGTGCCAGCAGCTTACGAGCTGCGGGATCCTACTCCTACGAGCAGTACTTC CASSLRAAGSYSYEQYF
15 - TRBJ2-5 - TRBV5-1 TGCGCCAGCAGCTTGGGAGGGACATACCAAGAGACCCAGTACTTC CASSLGGTYQETQYF
13 - TRBJ2-3 TRBD1 TRBV10-3 TGTGCCATCAGTGAGACAGGGGCAGATACGCAGTATTTT CAISETGADTQYF
15 - TRBJ2-5 TRBD2 TRBV7-9 TGTGCCAGCAGCTTAGGGACTAGCGATGGAGAGACCCAGTACTTC CASSLGTSDGETQYF
12 - TRBJ1-2 - TRBV27 TGTGCCAGCAGTCCACAGGGCGACGGCTACACCTTC CASSPQGDGYTF
15 - TRBJ2-2 TRBD2 TRBV9 TGTGCCAGCAGCCCCCGACTAGCTGAGGCCGGGGAGCTGTTTTTT CASSPRLAEAGELFF
16 once TRBJ2-3 TRBD2 TRBV5-1 TGCGCCAGCAGCTTGACTAGCGGAGTGAGCACAGATACGCAGTATTTT CASSLTSGVSTDTQYF
15 once TRBJ2-3 - TRBV5-1 TGCGCCAGCAGCTTCCGCGGATCTAGCGCAGATACGCAGTATTTT CASSFRGSSADTQYF
15 - TRBJ1-1 - TRBV5-1 TGCGCCAGCAGCGCCGAACAGACAGGCCGGTCTGAAGCTTTCTTT CASSAEQTGRSEAFF
16 - TRBJ2-3 - TRBV7-9 TGTGCCAGCAGCTCCTTCGAGCATCACTTCACAGATACGCAGTATTTT CASSSFEHHFTDTQYF
11 - TRBJ2-4 - TRBV4-1 TGCGCCAGCAGCCAAGGGTACATTCAGTACTTC CASSQGYIQYF
13 - TRBJ2-5 - TRBV6-6 TGTGCCAGCAGTTACTTCAGCCAAGAGACCCAGTACTTC CASSYFSQETQYF
13 - TRBJ1-1 TRBD1 TRBV10-2 TGCGCCAGCAGTCTGGACAGGGGCACTGAAGCTTTCTTT CASSLDRGTEAFF
12 - TRBJ1-1 - TRBV28 TGTGCCAGCAGTTTTGGGCGCACTGAAGCTTTCTTT CASSFGRTEAFF
13 once TRBJ2-7 - TRBV19 TGTGCCAGTAAGTCGGGGGCGGGCCTCGAGCAGTACTTC CASKSGAGLEQYF
14 - TRBJ2-7 - TRBV5-1 TGCGCCAGCAGCGCTCGGGACGGGACCTACGAGCAGTACTTC CASSARDGTYEQYF
14 - TRBJ1-5 - TRBV23-1 TGCGCCAGCCCCCTGGGGGGCTTCAATCAGCCCCAGCATTTT CASPLGGFNQPQHF
13 - TRBJ1-6 - TRBV7-8 TGTGCCAGCAGCTTGGCAGGGGAACCACCCCTCCACTTT CASSLAGEPPLHF
15 - TRBJ2-7 - TRBV7-2 TGTGCCAGCAGCTTTGCAGGGTGGAGCTCCTACGAGCAGTACTTC CASSFAGWSSYEQYF
15 - TRBJ2-7 - TRBV4-1 TGCGCCAGCAGCCAAGAAATAGTCAGCTCCTACGAGCAGTACTTC CASSQEIVSSYEQYF
15 - TRBJ2-7 - TRBV4-2 TGTGCCAGCAGCCAAGATCATGGGGTCTCCTACGAGCAGTACTTC CASSQDHGVSYEQYF
14 - TRBJ2-1 - TRBV7-8 TGTGCCAGCAGCCTCCAGGACGGCTACAATGAGCAGTTCTTC CASSLQDGYNEQFF
15 - TRBJ1-4 TRBD1 TRBV2 TGTGCCAGCAGTGAAGAGGGGACAGGGGTTGAAAAACTGTTTTTT CASSEEGTGVEKLFF
14 - TRBJ2-1 TRBD1 TRBV6-5 TGTGCCAGCGGGGACAGGGGTTTTTACAATGAGCAGTTCTTC CASGDRGFYNEQFF
15 - TRBJ1-3 - TRBV27 TGTGCCAGCAGTTTGGACGGAGGTTCTGGAAACACCATATATTTT CASSLDGGSGNTIYF
14 - TRBJ2-1 TRBD2 TRBV10-3 TGTGCCGCAAAAGCGGGAGGAACCTACGATGAGCAGTTCTTC CAAKAGGTYDEQFF
15 - TRBJ1-2 - TRBV7-9 TGTGCCAGCAGCTTACGAGGGGCGGACCTCTATGGCTACACCTTC CASSLRGADLYGYTF
14 - TRBJ2-2 - TRBV7-2 TGTGCCAGCAGGCCCAGAACTAACACCGGGGAGCTGTTTTTT CASRPRTNTGELFF
17 - TRBJ2-7 TRBD2 TRBV28 TGTGCCAGCAATCCCTTCCGTAAGCGGGAGGGTCGTTACGAGCAGTACTTC CASNPFRKREGRYEQYF
11 - TRBJ2-7 - TRBV21-1 TGTGCCAGCAGCGTCCCCTACGAGCAGTACTTC CASSVPYEQYF
15 - TRBJ1-2 - TRBV4-1 TGCGCCAGCAGCCAAGGAGGAAGTGGGAACTATGGCTACACCTTC CASSQGGSGNYGYTF
14 - TRBJ1-2 TRBD1 TRBV18 TGTGCCAGCTCCCCGGGACAGGGAGCCTATGGCTACACCTTC CASSPGQGAYGYTF
16 - TRBJ2-2 - TRBV14 TGTGCCAGCAGCCGACGGGGAATCACGAACACCGGGGAGCTGTTTTTT CASSRRGITNTGELFF
15 - TRBJ1-5 TRBD1 TRBV7-2 TGTGCCAGCAGTCCATCGGAGGGGGCCACCCTGCCCCAGCATTTT CASSPSEGATLPQHF
17 - TRBJ1-6 TRBD1 TRBV14 TGTGCCAGCAGCCAGTGGACAGGGGGGTCGGGGAATTCACCCCTCCACTTT CASSQWTGGSGNSPLHF
13 - TRBJ2-2 TRBD1 TRBV11-1 TGTGCCAGCCGGGGACAGGGTTTCGGGGAGCTGTTTTTT CASRGQGFGELFF
14 - TRBJ1-2 - TRBV6-5 TGTGCCAGCATCCCACGGGGGGCCCTCTATGGCTACACCTTC CASIPRGALYGYTF
14 - TRBJ2-5 - TRBV5-6 TGTGCCAGCAGCTGGCCCTCGGGGAAAGAGACCCAGTACTTC CASSWPSGKETQYF
13 - TRBJ2-7 TRBD1 TRBV29-1 TGCAGCGTCGGACAGGGAATTGGCTACGAGCAGTACTTC CSVGQGIGYEQYF
15 - TRBJ1-2 - TRBV6-5 TGTGCCAGCAGTTACATGGGGCAGAGCAACTATGGCTACACCTTC CASSYMGQSNYGYTF
13 - TRBJ2-5 - TRBV6-1 TGTGCCAGCAGTGGGGAACTAGCTGAGACCCAGTACTTC CASSGELAETQYF
15 once TRBJ2-7 TRBD2 TRBV2 TGTGCCAGCACCGGGACTAGCGTGAGCTCCTACGAGCAGTACTTC CASTGTSVSSYEQYF
16 - TRBJ2-1 TRBD2 TRBV5-1 TGCGCCAGCAGCTCTACTACTAGCGGGGGTGGTAATGAGCAGTTCTTC CASSSTTSGGGNEQFF
13 - TRBJ2-5 - TRBV28 TGTGCCAGCAGTTTAATGCGGGACGGGACCCAGTACTTC CASSLMRDGTQYF
15 - TRBJ2-2 - TRBV15 TGTGCCACCAGCAGATCATCGCGGGTCACCGGGGAGCTGTTTTTT CATSRSSRVTGELFF
15 once TRBJ2-7 TRBD2 TRBV5-1 TGCGCCAGCAGCCCCCTAGCGGGAGGGCCGTACGAGCAGTACTTC CASSPLAGGPYEQYF
13 - TRBJ1-1 - TRBV4-3 TGCGCCAGCAGCCCCCAAACGAACACTGAAGCTTTCTTT CASSPQTNTEAFF
15 - TRBJ1-4 - TRBV4-2 TGTGCCAGCAGCCATGGAGGGGCTAGGGATGAAAAACTGTTTTTT CASSHGGARDEKLFF
15 - TRBJ2-3 TRBD2 TRBV5-1 TGCGCCAGCAGCTCTGGACTAGCGGGGGGGAATACGCAGTATTTT CASSSGLAGGNTQYF
15 - TRBJ1-2 - TRBV6-1 TGTGCCAGCAGTGAACGGGGCAGACTGTTCTATGGCTACACCTTC CASSERGRLFYGYTF
17 - TRBJ2-1 TRBD2 TRBV7-9 TGTGCCAGCAGCTTTCACCTTACTAGCGGGGTATACAATGAGCAGTTCTTC CASSFHLTSGVYNEQFF
15 - TRBJ2-5 TRBD2 TRBV6-5 TGTGCCAGCAGTTACTCGGTGCGGGGGTCAGAGACCCAGTACTTC CASSYSVRGSETQYF
14 - TRBJ1-1 TRBD1 TRBV2 TGTGCCAGCAGCCCGACAGGGTCGAACACTGAAGCTTTCTTT CASSPTGSNTEAFF
15 - TRBJ1-2 - TRBV27 TGTGCCAGCAGTTTGAGGGGCCAGTCTTTGGATGGCTACACCTTC CASSLRGQSLDGYTF
14 once TRBJ2-5 - TRBV6-5 TGTGCCAGCAGTGACGGGGTTACCCAAGAGACCCAGTACTTC CASSDGVTQETQYF
14 - TRBJ2-5 TRBD1 TRBV6-1 TGTGCCAGCATCATACAGGGGCCCCAAGAGACCCAGTACTTC CASIIQGPQETQYF